This T cell receptor beta chain emerged from a study of vaccination and CD4 T cells after COVID-19. Study context: Convalescent patients gave post-COVID blood a median about 110 days post-diagnosis, range 35 to 161. General observations from the study: The study sampled relatively few convalescent patients and omitted early post-infection timepoints.

Germline V gene lookup returns CDR1 MNHEY and CDR2 SMNVEV (reference sequence). The ends lost 2 bases at V and 5 bases at J; junction bases unmatched: 3. The length of the CDR3 is 15 residues. Cultured CD4+ T cells had their DNA profiled by the Oncomine TCR Beta short-read assay. DNA came from CD4+ T cells after culture. From the PCR reads, TCRdb called clonotypes with MiXCR, one entry per CDR3 protein. The sample gives approximately 9,600 distinct CDR3 sequences, approximately 29% of which show up once; under 15% is in the top ten. Treatment meaning: 10-day PBMC culture with coronavirus spike peptide pools or control peptides (ViraFEST assay). According to the study, CD4+ T cells from the unexposed donor were gathered ahead of the COVID-19 pandemic (2011-2018). With respect to this clonotype: Its antigen is not known.

This receptor was taken from a human donor in good health. The chain has TRBV27 and TRBJ1-6; 7 nucleotides line up with TRBD1. Source material: CD4+ T cells from blood, cultured in vitro. CDR3 sequence: CASSLNRGDNSPLHF. As DNA, the CDR3 is TGTGCCAGCAGTTTAAACAGGGGTGATAATTCACCCCTCCACTTT.